This T cell receptor beta chain was retrieved from a study of shared clonotypes between healthy human individuals. Broader study findings: Larger richness was generally estimated for naive than memory subsets.

Comments on this clone: The target antigen is unknown.

CD45RO-negative, CCR7-positively selected cells formed the naive CD8 fraction, excluding terminally differentiated effector memory CD45RA+ cells. Donors were healthy HIV-negative adults without recently reported acute infections or vaccinations. Those who donated, Caucasian adults without exception, all lived in Nashville, Tennessee. V was pared by 5 bases and J by 1 base, with 22 bases between. Germline lookup yields CDR1 SGHTA and CDR2 FQGNSA. The CDR3 extends over 18 amino acids. The method was immunoSEQ multiplex PCR; TCRdb's version includes in-frame clones alone and lacks a portion of them. This sample yields about 2.1 million clones, of which around 95% are seen a single time; around 1.8% belongs to the top ten.

The source is a young man in good health. Some clones in this sample may be carry-over from other donors' samples. The sequencing input was naive CD8+ T cells from PBMCs. The J gene is TRBJ2-3, the V gene TRBV7-2; D tentatively fits TRBD1 or TRBD2 (5 bases each). The CDR3 reads CASSPDPPRDGGTDTQYF. Written as DNA, the CDR3 is TGTGCCAGCAGCCCTGACCCCCCAAGGGACGGGGGCACAGATACGCAGTATTTT. The full variable domain, its missing parts supplied by reference TRBV7-2 and TRBJ2-3, is GAGVSQSPSNKVTEKGKDVELRCDPISGHTALYWYRQSLGQGLEFLIYFQGNSAPDKSGLPSDRFSAERTGGSVSTLTIQRTQQEDSAVYLCASSPDPPRDGGTDTQYFGPGTRLTVL.